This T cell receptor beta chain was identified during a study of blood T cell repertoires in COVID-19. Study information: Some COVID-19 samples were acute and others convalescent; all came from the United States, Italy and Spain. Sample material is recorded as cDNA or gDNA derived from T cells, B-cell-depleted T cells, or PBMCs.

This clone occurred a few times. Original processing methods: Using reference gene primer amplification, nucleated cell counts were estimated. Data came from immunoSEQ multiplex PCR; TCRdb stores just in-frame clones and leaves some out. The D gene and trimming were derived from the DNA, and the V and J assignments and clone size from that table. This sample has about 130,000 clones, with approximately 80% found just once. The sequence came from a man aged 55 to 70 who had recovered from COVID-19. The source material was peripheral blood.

The CDR3 here is CASSFRVNTEAFF. CDR3 in DNA: TGTGCCAGCAGTTTCAGGGTGAACACTGAAGCTTTCTTT. The chain is built from TRBV12-3 or TRBV12-4 and TRBJ1-1, with a tentative D call TRBD1 (5 bases). The V gene lost 3 bases and the J gene lost 0 bases, with 5 bases spanning the gap. This CDR3 contains 13 residues.